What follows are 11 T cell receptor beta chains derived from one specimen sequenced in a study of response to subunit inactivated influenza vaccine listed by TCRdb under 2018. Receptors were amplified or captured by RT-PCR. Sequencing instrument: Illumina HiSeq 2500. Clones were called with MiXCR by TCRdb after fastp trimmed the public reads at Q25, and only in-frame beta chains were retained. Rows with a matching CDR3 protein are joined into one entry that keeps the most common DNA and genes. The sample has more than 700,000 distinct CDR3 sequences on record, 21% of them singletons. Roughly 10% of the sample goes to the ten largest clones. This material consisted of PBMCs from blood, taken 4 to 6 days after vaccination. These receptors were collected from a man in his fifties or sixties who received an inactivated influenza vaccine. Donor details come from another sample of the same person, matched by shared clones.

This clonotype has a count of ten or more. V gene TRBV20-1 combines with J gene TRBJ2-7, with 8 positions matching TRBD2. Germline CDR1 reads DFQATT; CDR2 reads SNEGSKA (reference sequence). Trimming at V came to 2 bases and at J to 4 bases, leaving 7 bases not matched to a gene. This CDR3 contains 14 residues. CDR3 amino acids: CSARRVAGSYEQYF. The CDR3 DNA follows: TGCAGTGCTAGACGGGTAGCGGGAAGTTACGAGCAGTACTTC.

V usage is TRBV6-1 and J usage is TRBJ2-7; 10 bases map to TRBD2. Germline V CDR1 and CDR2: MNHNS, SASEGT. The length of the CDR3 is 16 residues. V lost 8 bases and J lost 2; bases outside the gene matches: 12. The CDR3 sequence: CASRSYGTSVTYEQYF. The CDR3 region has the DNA TGTGCCAGCCGCTCATATGGGACTAGCGTGACCTACGAGCAGTACTTC.

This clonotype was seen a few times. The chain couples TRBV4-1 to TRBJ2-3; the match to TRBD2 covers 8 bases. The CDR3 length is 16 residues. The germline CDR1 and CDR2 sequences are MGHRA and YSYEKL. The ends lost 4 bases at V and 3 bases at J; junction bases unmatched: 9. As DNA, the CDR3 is TGCGCCAGCAGCCCCATAATGGCGGGGGGTACAGATACGCAGTATTTT. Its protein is CASSPIMAGGTDTQYF.

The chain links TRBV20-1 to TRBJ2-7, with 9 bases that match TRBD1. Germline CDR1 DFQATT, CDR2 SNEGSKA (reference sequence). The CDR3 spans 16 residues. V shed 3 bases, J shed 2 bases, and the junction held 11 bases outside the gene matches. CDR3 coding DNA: TGCAGTGCTAGCCAGATACGGGACAGGGATACCTACGAGCAGTACTTC. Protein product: CSASQIRDRDTYEQYF.

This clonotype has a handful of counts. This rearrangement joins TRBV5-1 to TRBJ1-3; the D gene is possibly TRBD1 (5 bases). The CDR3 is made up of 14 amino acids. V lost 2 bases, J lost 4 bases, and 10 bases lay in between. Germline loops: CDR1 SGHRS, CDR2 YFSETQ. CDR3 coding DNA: TGCGCCAGCAGCTTCGCAGGGCGCGGAAACACCATATATTTT. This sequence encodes CASSFAGRGNTIYF.

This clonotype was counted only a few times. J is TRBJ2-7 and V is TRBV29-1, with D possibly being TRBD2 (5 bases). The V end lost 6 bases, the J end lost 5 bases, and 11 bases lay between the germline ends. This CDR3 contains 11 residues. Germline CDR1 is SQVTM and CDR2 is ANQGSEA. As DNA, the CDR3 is TGCAGCGTCAGAGGGAATCACGAGCAGTACTTC. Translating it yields CSVRGNHEQYF.

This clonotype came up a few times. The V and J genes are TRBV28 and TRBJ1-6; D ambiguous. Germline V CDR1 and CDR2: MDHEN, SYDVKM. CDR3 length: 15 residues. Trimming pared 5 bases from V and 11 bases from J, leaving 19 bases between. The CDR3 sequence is CASSPRTGRRAPLHF. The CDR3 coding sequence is TGTGCCAGCAGTCCGCGGACCGGCCGTCGGGCACCCCTCCACTTT. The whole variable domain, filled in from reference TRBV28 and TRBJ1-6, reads DVKVTQSSRYLVKRTGEKVFLECVQDMDHENMFWYRQDPGLGLRLIYFSYDVKMKEKGDIPEGYSVSREKKERFSLILESASTNQTSMYLCASSPRTGRRAPLHFGNGTRLTVT.

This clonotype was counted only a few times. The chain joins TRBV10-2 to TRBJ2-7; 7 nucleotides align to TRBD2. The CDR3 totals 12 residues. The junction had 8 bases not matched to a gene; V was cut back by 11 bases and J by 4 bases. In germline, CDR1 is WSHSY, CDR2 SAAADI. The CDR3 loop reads CAAAGLGYEQYF. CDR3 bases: TGCGCCGCAGCGGGACTGGGTTACGAGCAGTACTTC.

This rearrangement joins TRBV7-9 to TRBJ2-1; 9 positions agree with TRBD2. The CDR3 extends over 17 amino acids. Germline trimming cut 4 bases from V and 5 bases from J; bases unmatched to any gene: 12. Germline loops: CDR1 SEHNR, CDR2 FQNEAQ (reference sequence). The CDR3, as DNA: TGTGCCAGCAGCTGGGCGGGGGGGAGAAACCTTAACAATGAGCAGTTCTTC. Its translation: CASSWAGGRNLNNEQFF.

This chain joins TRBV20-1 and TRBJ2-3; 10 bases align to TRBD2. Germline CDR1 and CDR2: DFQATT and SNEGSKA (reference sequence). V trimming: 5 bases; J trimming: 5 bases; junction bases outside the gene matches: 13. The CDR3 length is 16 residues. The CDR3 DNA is TGCAGTGCTCCCCCATTGGCAGCGGGAGGGCAAGATACGCAGTATTTT. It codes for CSAPPLAAGGQDTQYF.

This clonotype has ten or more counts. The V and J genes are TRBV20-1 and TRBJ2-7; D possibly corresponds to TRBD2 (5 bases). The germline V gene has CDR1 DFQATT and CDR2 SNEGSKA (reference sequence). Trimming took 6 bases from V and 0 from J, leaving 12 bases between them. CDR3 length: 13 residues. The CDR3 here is CSAPGVVSYEQYF. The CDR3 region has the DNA TGCAGTGCCCCCGGGGTTGTCTCCTACGAGCAGTACTTC.